A single sample gave rise to the 26 T cell receptor beta chains below, sequenced in a study of blood T cell repertoires in COVID-19. Data came from immunoSEQ multiplex PCR; TCRdb stores just in-frame clones and leaves some out. The table shows roughly 250,000 clones, with approximately 86% occurring only once. The sequencing input was peripheral blood. These receptors originate from a woman of 80 years or more with active or convalescent COVID-19.

The V call is TRBV11-3, the J call TRBJ2-3; possibly TRBD1 for D (5 bases). There are 16 residues in the CDR3. Germline CDR1 and CDR2: SGHNT and YENEEA. V was cut by 0 bases and J by 6 bases, with 16 bases left in between. As DNA, the CDR3 is TGTGCCAGCAGCTTAGATAGTAGGCAGGGCCAGGATACGCAGTATTTT. It is translated as CASSLDSRQGQDTQYF.

The chain combines TRBV7-9 with TRBJ1-2, with D perhaps matching TRBD1 (5 bases). V was cut by 3 bases and J by 4 bases, with 12 bases left in between. Looked up from germline, CDR1 is SEHNR and CDR2 is FQNEAQ (reference sequence). CDR3 length: 14 residues. The CDR3 nucleotides are TGTGCCAGCAGCTTCGAACAGGCACCCTATGGCTACACCTTC. As protein: CASSFEQAPYGYTF.

The rearrangement joins TRBV18 to TRBJ1-5; TRBD1 is a possible D gene (6 bases). V lost 4 bases to trimming and J lost 6 bases, with 16 bases between them. The CDR3 extends over 15 amino acids. In germline, CDR1 is KGHSH, CDR2 LQKENI. The CDR3 DNA follows: TGTGCCAGCTCACGAACACAGGGTTCGGGTCAGCCCCAGCATTTT. Residues: CASSRTQGSGQPQHF.

The J gene is TRBJ1-1, the V gene TRBV24-1; unclear D gene. The CDR3 has 14 residues. Germline assignment: CDR1 KGHDR and CDR2 SFDVKD. The V and J ends lost 12 bases and 5 bases respectively, with 21 bases between them. The chain's CDR3 is CAPAGVGSVTEAFF. DNA for the CDR3: TGTGCCCCGGCCGGGGTTGGGTCGGTTACTGAAGCTTTCTTT.

The chain combines TRBV5-4 with TRBJ2-1; TRBD1 matches 7 bases. V gave up 4 bases and J gave up 12 bases; unmatched junction bases: 1. The CDR3 consists of 10 residues. CDR1 SGHNT and CDR2 YYREEE come from the germline V gene (reference sequence). The CDR3 sequence: CASSPGGQFF. The CDR3 DNA is TGTGCCAGCAGCCCAGGGGGGCAGTTCTTC.

The chain is built from TRBV2 and TRBJ2-7; 7 nucleotides align to TRBD2. The CDR3 is 15 residues long. Germline lookup yields CDR1 SNHLY and CDR2 FYNNEI. Trimming cost V 6 bases and J 3 bases; bases outside gene matches: 11. The CDR3 DNA follows: TGTGCCAGCAGACCGCGGGAGAGGGTTGGCTACGAGCAGTACTTC. It yields the protein CASRPRERVGYEQYF. Complete variable domain (other parts from reference TRBV2 and TRBJ2-7): EPEVTQTPSHQVTQMGQEVILRCVPISNHLYFYWYRQILGQKVEFLVSFYNNEISEKSEIFDDQFSVERPDGSNFTLKIRSTKLEDSAMYFCASRPRERVGYEQYFGPGTRLTVT.

The chain is built from TRBV7-8 and TRBJ1-2; D is undetermined. This CDR3 is 11 amino acids long. CDR1 SGHVS and CDR2 FQNEAQ come from the germline V gene. V shed 5 bases and J shed 4 bases, with 5 bases lying between them. CDR3 loop: CASSPVYGYTF. CDR3 nucleotides: TGTGCCAGCAGCCCGGTCTATGGCTACACCTTC.

The chain combines TRBV12-3 or TRBV12-4 with TRBJ1-1; 7 bases map to TRBD1. J lost 7 bases, V lost 3 bases, and 5 bases had no gene match. CDR3 size: 13 residues. The CDR3, as DNA: TGTGCCAGCAGTTTCACAGGGGACCTTGAAGCTTTCTTT. This sequence encodes CASSFTGDLEAFF.

This clone appeared a few times. V is TRBV15 and J is TRBJ2-1, with 8 bases identical to TRBD2. The CDR3 spans 16 residues. The trim removed 1 base at V and 0 bases at J, leaving 2 bases unmatched. Germline V lookup: CDR1 LNHNV, CDR2 YYDKDF (reference sequence). CDR3: CATSRGLAGSYNEQFF. CDR3 bases: TGTGCCACCAGCAGAGGCCTAGCGGGCTCCTACAATGAGCAGTTCTTC.

J is TRBJ1-1 and V is TRBV3-1 (or the pseudogene TRBV3-2); D perhaps matches TRBD1 (6 bases). Between the trimmed V and J ends, which lost 1 base and 3 bases, there was a span of 9 bases. CDR3 length: 14 residues. The germline CDR1 and CDR2 sequences are LGHDT and YNNKEL (reference sequence). CDR3 DNA sequence: TGTGCCAGCAGCCAAGGAGGGGGGGACACTGAAGCTTTCTTT. This gives the protein CASSQGGGDTEAFF.

This clone has only a few counts. The V gene is TRBV19, the J gene TRBJ1-1, with 7 bases aligning to TRBD1. V lost 7 bases, J lost 4 bases, and 3 bases stayed unmatched. Per germline, CDR1 LNHDA and CDR2 SQIVND (reference sequence). The length of the CDR3 is 12 residues. CDR3 in DNA: TGTGCCAGTACCTACAGGGGCACTGAAGCTTTCTTT. Translating it yields CASTYRGTEAFF.

The V call is TRBV3-1 (or the pseudogene TRBV3-2), the J call TRBJ2-1; no definite D call. The germline V and J ends were trimmed by 4 bases and 9 bases, with 7 bases remaining between them. This CDR3 contains 11 residues. Germline V gene sequence: CDR1 LGHDT, CDR2 YNNKEL (reference sequence). CDR3: CASSRRREQFF. CDR3 coding DNA: TGTGCCAGCAGCCGGCGGCGTGAGCAGTTCTTC.

The chain couples TRBV14 to TRBJ2-2, with TRBD1 matching over 10 bases. This CDR3 has 16 residues. From germline, CDR1 is SGHDN and CDR2 FVKESK. With V trimmed by 1 base and J by 2 bases, 1 base remained unmatched. DNA for the CDR3: TGTGCCAGCAGCCAAGGGACAGGGGGAAACACCGGGGAGCTGTTTTTT. Amino acid sequence: CASSQGTGGNTGELFF.

This chain uses TRBV5-1 with TRBJ2-5; TRBD2 matches at 8 bases. In germline, CDR1 is SGHRS, CDR2 YFSETQ. V shed 0 bases, J shed 3 bases, and the junction held 4 bases outside the gene matches. The CDR3 is made up of 15 amino acids. For the CDR3, the DNA is TGCGCCAGCAGCTTGGAGGTAGCGGGGAAAGAGACCCAGTACTTC. Protein: CASSLEVAGKETQYF.

The gene calls are TRBV19 and TRBJ1-2; no clear D gene. CDR3 length: 16 amino acids. Trimming removed 0 bases from V and 4 bases from J, with 15 bases in between. CDR1 and CDR2 from the germline V gene are LNHDA and SQIVND (reference sequence). The CDR3 DNA reads as TGTGCCAGTAGTATAGATTTCTCACGCAGACTCTATGGCTACACCTTC. Its protein is CASSIDFSRRLYGYTF. The variable domain in full, completed from reference TRBV19 and TRBJ1-2, reads DGGITQSPKYLFRKEGQNVTLSCEQNLNHDAMYWYRQDPGQGLRLIYYSQIVNDFQKGDIAEGYSVSREKKESFPLTVTSAQKNPTAFYLCASSIDFSRRLYGYTFGSGTRLTVV.

Concerning this clone itself: Other DNA sequences from this sample encode an identical CDR3 as well. This chain links TRBV18 with TRBJ2-7; TRBD1 matches 7 bases. This CDR3 spans 14 amino acids. Germline V lookup: CDR1 KGHSH, CDR2 LQKENI. After removal of 5 bases from V and 3 bases from J, the junction contained 7 bases not matched to a gene. CDR3 amino acids: CASSYRDSSYEQYF. In nucleotides, the CDR3 is TGTGCCAGCTCATACCGGGACAGCAGCTACGAGCAGTACTTC.

The chain joins TRBV12-3 or TRBV12-4 to TRBJ2-7; unclear D gene. Trimming pared 6 bases from V and 1 base from J, leaving 10 bases between. This CDR3 is built from 13 residues. The CDR3 protein is CASSQTDSYEQYF. DNA of the CDR3: TGTGCCAGCAGCCAAACAGATTCCTACGAGCAGTACTTC.

This chain uses TRBV28 with TRBJ2-7; 8 bases line up with TRBD1. The trim removed 6 bases at V and 4 bases at J, leaving 11 bases unmatched. CDR1 is MDHEN, CDR2 SYDVKM, per germline. This CDR3 region has 15 residues. CDR3 sequence: CASSLMTGAGYEQYF. DNA of the CDR3: TGTGCCAGCAGCTTAATGACAGGGGCGGGTTACGAGCAGTACTTC.

The V and J genes are TRBV5-1 and TRBJ2-1; no clear D. CDR3 length: 13 amino acids. Germline CDR1 and CDR2: SGHRS and YFSETQ. Trimming took 2 bases from V and 3 from J, leaving 6 bases between them. The CDR3 loop reads CASSFLDYNEQFF. The CDR3 DNA reads as TGCGCCAGCAGCTTCCTAGACTACAATGAGCAGTTCTTC.

In its sample, this clone was seen a few times. The CDR3 DNA reads as TGTGCCAGCAGTTACTCAAGGGGATTTGGTTCACCCCTCCACTTT. Translating it yields CASSYSRGFGSPLHF. The chain has TRBV6-5 and TRBJ1-6; tentatively, D is TRBD1 (5 bases). Deletions cut 0 bases from V and 9 bases from J, with 12 bases between. The germline CDR1 and CDR2 sequences are MNHEY and SVGAGI. The CDR3 is made up of 15 amino acids.

V usage is TRBV19 and J usage is TRBJ1-1, with D possibly TRBD1 on 5 matching bases. Trimming removed 4 bases at V and 1 base at J, with 13 bases between. The CDR3 totals 15 residues. Per the germline V gene, CDR1 is LNHDA and CDR2 is SQIVND (reference sequence). The CDR3 bases are TGTGCCAGTAGTACCCGCAGGGCCTCGAACACTGAAGCTTTCTTT. This codes for CASSTRRASNTEAFF.

This chain uses TRBV3-1 (or the pseudogene TRBV3-2) with TRBJ2-7; tentatively, D is TRBD2 (6 bases). This CDR3 spans 14 amino acids. V gave up 2 bases and J gave up 0 bases, with 8 bases separating them. Per the germline V gene, CDR1 is LGHDT and CDR2 is YNNKEL (reference sequence). CDR3: CASSQFGSSYEQYF. CDR3 DNA: TGTGCCAGCAGCCAATTCGGGAGCTCCTACGAGCAGTACTTC.

This clone showed up just once. V is TRBV19 and J is TRBJ2-3; unclear D gene. Germline loops: CDR1 LNHDA, CDR2 SQIVND (reference sequence). V lost 1 base and J 4 bases, leaving 9 bases between the germline ends. CDR3 length equals 14 residues. The chain's CDR3 is CASSIGSPPDTQYF. The CDR3 DNA reads TGTGCCAGTAGTATAGGGAGTCCCCCAGATACGCAGTATTTT.

This clone is a singleton in its sample. The chain has TRBV11-2 and TRBJ1-5, with TRBD1 identical over 7 bases. The CDR3 sequence is 14 residues long. The V segment lost 5 bases and the J segment 2 bases; nucleotides outside the gene matches: 3. Germline V lookup: CDR1 SGHAT, CDR2 FQNNGV. The CDR3 protein is CASSQTGGNQPQHF. CDR3 nucleotide sequence: TGTGCCAGCAGCCAAACAGGGGGCAATCAGCCCCAGCATTTT.

J is TRBJ1-2 and V is TRBV5-5; 7 bases are a match to TRBD1. CDR1 is SGHKS, CDR2 YYEKEE, per germline (reference sequence). With V trimmed by 0 bases and J by 4 bases, 15 bases remained unmatched. CDR3 length: 18 amino acids. CDR3 sequence: CASSLAGTDLSPSYGYTF. CDR3 in DNA: TGTGCCAGCAGCTTGGCCGGGACAGACCTTTCGCCGTCCTATGGCTACACCTTC. The entire variable domain, with the rest obtained from reference TRBV5-5 and TRBJ1-2, is as follows: DAGVTQSPTHLIKTRGQQVTLRCSPISGHKSVSWYQQVLGQGPQFIFQYYEKEERGRGNFPDRFSARQFPNYSSELNVNALLLGDSALYLCASSLAGTDLSPSYGYTFGSGTRLTVV.

The chain uses TRBV5-1 and TRBJ2-5; 10 nucleotides line up with TRBD2. CDR1 is SGHRS, CDR2 YFSETQ, per germline. CDR3 length: 14 residues. Trimming removed 6 bases from V and 2 bases from J; junction bases left unmatched: 4. The CDR3 bases are TGCGCCAGCACCCTAGCGGGGGAACAAGAGACCCAGTACTTC. Translation gives CASTLAGEQETQYF. The whole variable domain, filled in from reference TRBV5-1 and TRBJ2-5, reads KAGVTQTPRYLIKTRGQQVTLSCSPISGHRSVSWYQQTPGQGLQFLFEYFSETQRNKGNFPGRFSGRQFSNSRSEMNVSTLELGDSALYLCASTLAGEQETQYFGPGTRLLVL.